This T cell receptor (beta chain) was documented in a study of beta chain features in type 1 diabetes. Across the study: All samples yielded some 110 million examined sorted cells. Study-level findings and limits: Possibly, sequencing cDNA over-represented cells that had high TCR expression levels. Naive, central memory and Treg TCRB repertoires appeared more alike in patients than in healthy donors.

This clone was recorded a few times. Antigen: not known. This CDR3 is 15 amino acids long. V was clipped by 3 bases and J by 4 bases; unmatched bases: 4. Germline CDR1 SGHRS, CDR2 YFSETQ. Of the isolated RNA, all was reverse transcribed, and so the sequenced material was expressed TCRB transcripts. The repertoire was sequenced with immunoSEQ multiplex PCR; TCRdb's copy has only in-frame clones and lacks some. The table records roughly 60,000 clones, about 61% of them present only once. The sequencing sample was made of Tregs from blood. This receptor was taken from a woman aged 18-29 years in good health. The chain combines TRBV5-1 with TRBJ2-1, with 10 positions matching TRBD2. CDR3 sequence (DNA): TGCGCCAGCAGCTCTAGCGGGAGTTTTTACAATGAGCAGTTCTTC. As protein: CASSSSGSFYNEQFF. Drawing the rest from reference TRBV5-1 and TRBJ2-1, the complete variable domain is KAGVTQTPRYLIKTRGQQVTLSCSPISGHRSVSWYQQTPGQGLQFLFEYFSETQRNKGNFPGRFSGRQFSNSRSEMNVSTLELGDSALYLCASSSSGSFYNEQFFGPGTRLTVL.